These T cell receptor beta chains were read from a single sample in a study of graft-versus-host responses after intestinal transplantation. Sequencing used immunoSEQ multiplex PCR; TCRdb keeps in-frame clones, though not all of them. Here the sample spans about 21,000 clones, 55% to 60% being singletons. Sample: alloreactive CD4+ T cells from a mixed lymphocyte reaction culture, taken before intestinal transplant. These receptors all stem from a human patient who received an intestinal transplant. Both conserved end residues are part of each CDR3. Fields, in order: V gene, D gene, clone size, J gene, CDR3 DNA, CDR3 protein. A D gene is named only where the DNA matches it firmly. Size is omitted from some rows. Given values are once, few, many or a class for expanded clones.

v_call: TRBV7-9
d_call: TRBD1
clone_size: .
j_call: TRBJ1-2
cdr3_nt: TGTGCCAGCAGCTTCAAGACAGGGTATAGTGTGGATGGCTACACCTTC
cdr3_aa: CASSFKTGYSVDGYTF

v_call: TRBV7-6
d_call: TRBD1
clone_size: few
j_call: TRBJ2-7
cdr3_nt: TGTGCCAGCAGCTCTAGGGGGGACAGGATCACTTACGAGCAGTACTTC
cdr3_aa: CASSSRGDRITYEQYF

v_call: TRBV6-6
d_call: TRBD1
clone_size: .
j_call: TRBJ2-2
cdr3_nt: TGTGCCAGCTTGACAGGGGGCGTAGGCGGGGAGCTGTTTTTT
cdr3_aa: CASLTGGVGGELFF

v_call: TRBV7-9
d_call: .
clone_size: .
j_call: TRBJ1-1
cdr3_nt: TGTGCCAGCAGCTTTTGGGCTTCCCAATCCGAGGCTTTCTTT
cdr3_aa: CASSFWASQSEAFF

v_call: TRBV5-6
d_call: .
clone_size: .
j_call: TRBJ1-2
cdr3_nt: TGTGCCAGCAGCTTGGGCAGTCTTAACTATGGCTACACCTTC
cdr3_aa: CASSLGSLNYGYTF

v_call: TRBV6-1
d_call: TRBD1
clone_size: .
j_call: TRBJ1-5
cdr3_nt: TGTGCCAGCACCGCGACAGGGGCCAGCAATCAGCCCCAGCATTTT
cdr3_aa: CASTATGASNQPQHF

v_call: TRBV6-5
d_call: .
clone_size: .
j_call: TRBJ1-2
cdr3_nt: TGTGCCAGCATTCCCTTCCGGGGAGGATATGGCTACACCTTC
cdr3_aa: CASIPFRGGYGYTF

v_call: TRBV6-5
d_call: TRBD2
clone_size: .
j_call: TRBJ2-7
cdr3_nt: TGTGCCAGCAGCCTCGGGAGGGAGCCATCCTACGAGCAGTACTTC
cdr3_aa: CASSLGREPSYEQYF

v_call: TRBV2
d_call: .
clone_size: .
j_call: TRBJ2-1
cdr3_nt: TGTGCCAGCAGTCGACAGTTAAATGAGCAGTTCTTC
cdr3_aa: CASSRQLNEQFF

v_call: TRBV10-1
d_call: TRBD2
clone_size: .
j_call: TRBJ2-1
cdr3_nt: TGCGCCAGCAGTGAAACCGGGACTAGCGGGAGTCGGTTCTTC
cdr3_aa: CASSETGTSGSRFF

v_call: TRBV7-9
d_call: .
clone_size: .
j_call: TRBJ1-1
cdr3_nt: TGTGCCAGCAGCTTAAGGGAGGCGAACACTGAAGCTTTCTTT
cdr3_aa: CASSLREANTEAFF